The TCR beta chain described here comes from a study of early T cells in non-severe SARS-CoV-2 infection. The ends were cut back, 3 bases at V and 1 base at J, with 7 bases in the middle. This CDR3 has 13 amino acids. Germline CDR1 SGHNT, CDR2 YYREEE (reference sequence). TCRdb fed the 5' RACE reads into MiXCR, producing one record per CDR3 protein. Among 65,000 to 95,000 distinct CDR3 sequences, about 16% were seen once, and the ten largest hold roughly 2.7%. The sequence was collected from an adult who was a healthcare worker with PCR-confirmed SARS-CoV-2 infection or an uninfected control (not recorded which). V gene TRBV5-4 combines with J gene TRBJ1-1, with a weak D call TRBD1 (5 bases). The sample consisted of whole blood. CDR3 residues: CASSSTENTEAFF. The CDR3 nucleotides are TGTGCCAGCAGCTCGACAGAGAACACTGAAGCTTTCTTT.